The entry below describes one TCR beta chain. Clones were sequenced by immunoSEQ multiplex PCR, and TCRdb holds only the in-frame ones, with some missing. The sample records approximately 45,000 clones, roughly three quarters being singletons. Template: tumor biopsy or peripheral blood genomic DNA, roughly 616-6,500 ng per sample. This sample was included in a study of T cells in tumors after PD-1 blockade. Across the whole study: On average, peripheral blood gave approximately 120,000 TCR templates and 30,000 to 40,000 unique clonotypes.

This TCR was sampled from a human donor with advanced basal cell or squamous cell carcinoma (not recorded which). The sample in question was PBMCs, obtained before anti-PD-1 therapy.

The CDR3, as DNA: TGTGCCAGCAGCACACCGGCAGGGACGGAAGATACGCAGTATTTT. Protein sequence: CASSTPAGTEDTQYF. V and J are TRBV5-6 and TRBJ2-3; possibly TRBD1 or TRBD2 for D (5 bases each). With 4 bases removed from V and 5 bases from J, the gap between germline ends came to 17 bases. The CDR3 runs to 15 residues. The germline V gene has CDR1 SGHDT and CDR2 YYEEEE.